This T cell receptor (beta chain) was captured in a study of radiotherapy plus CTLA-4 blockade in lung cancer. As for the study in general: Objective responses arose in approximately 17% of patients, and 31% experienced disease control.

The method was immunoSEQ multiplex PCR; TCRdb's version includes in-frame clones alone and lacks a portion of them. In the table there are some 50,000 clones, approximately 79% of which are singletons. The CDR3 sequence is 14 residues long. The V end lost 6 bases, the J end lost 0 bases, and 9 bases lay between the germline ends. Germline CDR1 LNHDA, CDR2 SQIVND (reference sequence). Turning to this clone: The target antigen is unknown.

Regarding the study as a whole: Radiotherapy plus ipilimumab was followed by expansion in blood of tumor-derived TCR clones.

Patients in the study, people with chemo-refractory metastatic non-small-cell lung cancer, received focal radiation plus ipilimumab CTLA-4 blockade. This specimen consisted of peripheral blood, obtained from a patient treated with radiotherapy plus ipilimumab. The sequence derives from a human donor with non-small cell lung cancer who had stable disease on radiotherapy plus ipilimumab. The chain carries TRBV19 and TRBJ1-3; D is perhaps TRBD1 (5 bases). In DNA, the CDR3 is TGTGCCAGTAGCACGGGGGGCTCTGGAAACACCATATATTTT. Translating gives CASSTGGSGNTIYF.